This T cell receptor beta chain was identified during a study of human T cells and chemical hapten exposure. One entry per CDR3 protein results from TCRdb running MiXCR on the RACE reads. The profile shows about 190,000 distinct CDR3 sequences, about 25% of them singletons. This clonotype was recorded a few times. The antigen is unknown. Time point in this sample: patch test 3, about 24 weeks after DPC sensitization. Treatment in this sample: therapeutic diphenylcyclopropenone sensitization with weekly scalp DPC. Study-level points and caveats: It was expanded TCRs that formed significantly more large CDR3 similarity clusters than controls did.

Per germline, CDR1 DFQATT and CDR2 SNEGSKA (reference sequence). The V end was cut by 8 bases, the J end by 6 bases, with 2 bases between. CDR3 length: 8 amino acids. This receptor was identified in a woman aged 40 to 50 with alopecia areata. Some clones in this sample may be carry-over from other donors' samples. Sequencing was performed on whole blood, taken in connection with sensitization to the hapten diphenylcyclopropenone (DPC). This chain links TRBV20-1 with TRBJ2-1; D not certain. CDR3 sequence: CSSNEQFF. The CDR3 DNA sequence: TGCAGTTCCAATGAGCAGTTCTTC.